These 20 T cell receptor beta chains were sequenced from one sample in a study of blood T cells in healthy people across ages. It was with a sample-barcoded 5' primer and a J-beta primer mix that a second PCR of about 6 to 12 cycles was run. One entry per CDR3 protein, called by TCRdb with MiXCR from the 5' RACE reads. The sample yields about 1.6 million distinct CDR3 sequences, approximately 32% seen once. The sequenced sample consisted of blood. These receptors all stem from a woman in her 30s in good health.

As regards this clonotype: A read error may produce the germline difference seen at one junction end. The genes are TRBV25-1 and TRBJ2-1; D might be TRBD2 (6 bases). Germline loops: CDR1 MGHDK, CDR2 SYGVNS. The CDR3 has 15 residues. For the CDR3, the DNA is TGTACCAGCTGGGGAGGAGTGAATGGTCACAATGAGCAGTTCTTC. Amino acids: CTSWGGVNGHNEQFF.

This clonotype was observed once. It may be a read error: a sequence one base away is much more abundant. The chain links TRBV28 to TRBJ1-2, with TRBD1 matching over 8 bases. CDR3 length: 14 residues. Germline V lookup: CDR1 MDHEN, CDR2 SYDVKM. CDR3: CVSRWTGTNYGYTF. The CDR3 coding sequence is TGTGTCAGCAGATGGACAGGGACTAACTATGGCTACACCTTC.

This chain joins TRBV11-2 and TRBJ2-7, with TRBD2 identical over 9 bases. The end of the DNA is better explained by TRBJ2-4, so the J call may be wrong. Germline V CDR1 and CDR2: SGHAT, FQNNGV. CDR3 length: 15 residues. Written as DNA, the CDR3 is TGTGCCAGCAGCTTACAAGCGGGGGGTCAAAACATTCAGTACTTC. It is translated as CASSLQAGGQNIQYF.

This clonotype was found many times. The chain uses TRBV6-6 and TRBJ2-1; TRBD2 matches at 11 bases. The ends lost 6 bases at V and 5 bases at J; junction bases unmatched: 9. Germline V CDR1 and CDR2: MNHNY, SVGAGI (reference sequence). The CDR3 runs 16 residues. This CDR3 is CASRPPGLAVHNEQFF. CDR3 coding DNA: TGTGCCAGCAGACCCCCGGGACTAGCGGTACACAATGAGCAGTTCTTC.

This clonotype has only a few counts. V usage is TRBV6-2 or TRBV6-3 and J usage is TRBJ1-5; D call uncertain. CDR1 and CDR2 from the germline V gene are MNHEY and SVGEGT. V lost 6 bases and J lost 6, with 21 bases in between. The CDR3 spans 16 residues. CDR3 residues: CASRPMQDGGSQPQHF. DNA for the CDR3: TGTGCCAGCAGACCCATGCAGGACGGCGGTTCTCAGCCCCAGCATTTT.

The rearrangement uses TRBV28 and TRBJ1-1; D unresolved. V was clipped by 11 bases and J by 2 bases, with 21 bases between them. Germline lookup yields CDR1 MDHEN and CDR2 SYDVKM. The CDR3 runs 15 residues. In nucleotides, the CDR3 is TGTGCCTGTGGGGTCGAACGAACTGCCAACACTGAAGCTTTCTTT. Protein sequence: CACGVERTANTEAFF.

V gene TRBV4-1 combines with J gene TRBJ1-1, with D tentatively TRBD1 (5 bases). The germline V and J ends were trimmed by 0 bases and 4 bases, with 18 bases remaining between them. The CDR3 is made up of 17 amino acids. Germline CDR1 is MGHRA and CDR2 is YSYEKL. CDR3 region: CASSQERVRLGVTEAFF. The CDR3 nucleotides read TGCGCCAGCAGCCAAGAAAGGGTCAGGCTAGGGGTCACTGAAGCTTTCTTT.

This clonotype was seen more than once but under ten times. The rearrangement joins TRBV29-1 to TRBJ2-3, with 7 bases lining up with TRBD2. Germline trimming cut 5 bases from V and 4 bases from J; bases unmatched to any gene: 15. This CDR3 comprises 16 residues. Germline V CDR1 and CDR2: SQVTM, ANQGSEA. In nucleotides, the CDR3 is TGCAGCGTTCACACCGGGGGGAGAGGTATTCCAGATACGCAGTATTTT. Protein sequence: CSVHTGGRGIPDTQYF.

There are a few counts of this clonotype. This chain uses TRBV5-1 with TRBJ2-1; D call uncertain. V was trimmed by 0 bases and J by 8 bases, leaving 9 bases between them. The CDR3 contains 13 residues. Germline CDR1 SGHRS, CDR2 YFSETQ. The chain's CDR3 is CASSLADGDEQFF. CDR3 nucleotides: TGCGCCAGCAGCTTGGCCGACGGCGATGAGCAGTTCTTC.

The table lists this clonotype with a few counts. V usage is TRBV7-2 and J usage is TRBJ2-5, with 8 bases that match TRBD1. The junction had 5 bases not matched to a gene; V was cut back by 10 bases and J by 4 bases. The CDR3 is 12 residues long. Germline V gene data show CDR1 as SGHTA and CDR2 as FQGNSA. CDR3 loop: CATQDRGETQYF. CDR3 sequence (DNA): TGTGCCACCCAAGACAGGGGAGAGACCCAGTACTTC.

CDR3 in DNA: TGTGCCAGTAGTAGCGGGCCGACCCACGAGCAGTACTTC. It encodes CASSSGPTHEQYF. V usage is TRBV19 and J usage is TRBJ2-7, with a tentative D call TRBD2 (5 bases). Trimming shortened V by 4 bases and J by 5 bases, and 12 bases separated the two germline ends. Per germline, CDR1 LNHDA and CDR2 SQIVND (reference sequence). The CDR3 runs 13 residues.

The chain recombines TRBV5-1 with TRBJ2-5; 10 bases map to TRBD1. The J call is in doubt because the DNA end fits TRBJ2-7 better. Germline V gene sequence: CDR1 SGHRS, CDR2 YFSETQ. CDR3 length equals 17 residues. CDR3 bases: TGCGCCAGCAGCGCATACGGGACAGGGGACACACGAGTCGAGCAGTACTTC. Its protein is CASSAYGTGDTRVEQYF.

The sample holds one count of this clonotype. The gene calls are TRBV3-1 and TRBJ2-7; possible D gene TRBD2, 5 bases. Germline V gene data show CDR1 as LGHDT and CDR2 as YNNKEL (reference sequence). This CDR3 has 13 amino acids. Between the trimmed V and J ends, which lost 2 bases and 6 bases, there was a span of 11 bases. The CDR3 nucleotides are TGTGCCAGCAGCCAAAGGGAGAAGGGCGAGCAGTACTTC. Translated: CASSQREKGEQYF.

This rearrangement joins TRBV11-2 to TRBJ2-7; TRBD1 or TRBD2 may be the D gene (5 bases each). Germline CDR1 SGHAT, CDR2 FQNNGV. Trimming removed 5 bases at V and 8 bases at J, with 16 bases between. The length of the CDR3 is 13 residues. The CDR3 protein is CASSRGSGPKQYF. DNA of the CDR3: TGTGCCAGCAGCCGTGGCTCGGGGCCCAAGCAGTACTTC.

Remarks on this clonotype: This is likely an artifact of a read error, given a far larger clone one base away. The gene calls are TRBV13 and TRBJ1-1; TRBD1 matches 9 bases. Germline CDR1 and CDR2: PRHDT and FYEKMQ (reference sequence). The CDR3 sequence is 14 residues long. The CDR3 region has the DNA TGTGCCAACAGCTTGGGACAGGGGAACACTGAAGCTTTCTTT. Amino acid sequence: CANSLGQGNTEAFF.

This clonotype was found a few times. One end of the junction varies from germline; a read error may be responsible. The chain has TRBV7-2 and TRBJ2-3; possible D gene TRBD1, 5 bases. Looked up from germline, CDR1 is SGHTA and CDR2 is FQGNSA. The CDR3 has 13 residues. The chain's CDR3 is CASSPGGTGTQYF. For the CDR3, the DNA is TGTGCCAGCAGCCCCGGTGGCACAGGTACGCAGTATTTT.

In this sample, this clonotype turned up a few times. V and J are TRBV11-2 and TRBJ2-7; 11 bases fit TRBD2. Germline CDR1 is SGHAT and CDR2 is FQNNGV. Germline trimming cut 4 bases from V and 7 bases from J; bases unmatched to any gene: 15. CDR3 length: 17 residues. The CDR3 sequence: CASSSLSSGGRRMEQYF. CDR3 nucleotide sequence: TGTGCCAGCAGCTCGCTATCTAGCGGGGGGCGTCGTATGGAGCAGTACTTC.

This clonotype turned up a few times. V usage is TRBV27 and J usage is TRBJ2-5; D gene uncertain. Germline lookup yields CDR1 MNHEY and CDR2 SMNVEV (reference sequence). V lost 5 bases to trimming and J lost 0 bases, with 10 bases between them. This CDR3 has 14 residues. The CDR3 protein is CASSPSLYQETQYF. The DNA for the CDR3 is TGTGCCAGCAGTCCCTCCTTGTACCAAGAGACCCAGTACTTC.

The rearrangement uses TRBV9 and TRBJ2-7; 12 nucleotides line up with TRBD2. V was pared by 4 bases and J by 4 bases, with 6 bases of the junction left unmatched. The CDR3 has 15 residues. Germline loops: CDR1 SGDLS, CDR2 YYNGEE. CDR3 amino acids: CASSSTSGSWYEQYF. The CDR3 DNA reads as TGTGCCAGCAGCTCGACTAGCGGGAGTTGGTACGAGCAGTACTTC.

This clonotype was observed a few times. The DNA of the CDR3 is TGTGCCAGCTCACCACCAGCTGGAGTAAAAGAGACCCAGTACTTC. It is translated as CASSPPAGVKETQYF. The chain uses TRBV18 and TRBJ2-5, with D unresolved. The CDR3 has 15 amino acids. Germline V gene lookup returns CDR1 KGHSH and CDR2 LQKENI. Trimming took off 0 bases at V and 3 bases at J, with 11 bases between the two ends.